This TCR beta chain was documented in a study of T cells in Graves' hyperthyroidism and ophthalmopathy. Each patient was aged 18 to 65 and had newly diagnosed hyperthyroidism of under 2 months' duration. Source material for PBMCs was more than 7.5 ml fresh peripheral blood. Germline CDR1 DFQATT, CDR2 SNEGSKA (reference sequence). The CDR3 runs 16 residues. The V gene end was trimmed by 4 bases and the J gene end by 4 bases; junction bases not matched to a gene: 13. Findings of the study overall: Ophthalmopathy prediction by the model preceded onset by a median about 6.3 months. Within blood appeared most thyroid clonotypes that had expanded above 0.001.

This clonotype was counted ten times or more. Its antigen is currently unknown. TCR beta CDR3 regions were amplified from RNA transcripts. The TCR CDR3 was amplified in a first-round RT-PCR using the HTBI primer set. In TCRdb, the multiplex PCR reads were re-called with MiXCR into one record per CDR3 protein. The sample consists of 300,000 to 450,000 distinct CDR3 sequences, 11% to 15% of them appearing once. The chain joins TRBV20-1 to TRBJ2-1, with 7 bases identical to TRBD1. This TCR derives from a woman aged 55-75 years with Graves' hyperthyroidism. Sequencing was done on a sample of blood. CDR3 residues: CSAKTGAWVRYNEQFF. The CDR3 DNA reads TGCAGTGCTAAAACAGGGGCATGGGTCCGGTACAATGAGCAGTTCTTC.